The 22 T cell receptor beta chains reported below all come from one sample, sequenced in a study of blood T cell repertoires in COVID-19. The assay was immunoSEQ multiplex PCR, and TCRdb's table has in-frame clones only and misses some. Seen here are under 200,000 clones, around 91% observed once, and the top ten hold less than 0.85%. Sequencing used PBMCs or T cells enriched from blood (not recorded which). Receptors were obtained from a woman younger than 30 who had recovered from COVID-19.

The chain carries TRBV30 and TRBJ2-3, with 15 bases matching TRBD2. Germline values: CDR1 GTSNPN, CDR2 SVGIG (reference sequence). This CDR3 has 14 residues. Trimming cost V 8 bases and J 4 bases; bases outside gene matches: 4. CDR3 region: CARTSGRASDTQYF. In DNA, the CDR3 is TGTGCCAGGACTAGCGGGAGGGCCTCAGATACGCAGTATTTT.

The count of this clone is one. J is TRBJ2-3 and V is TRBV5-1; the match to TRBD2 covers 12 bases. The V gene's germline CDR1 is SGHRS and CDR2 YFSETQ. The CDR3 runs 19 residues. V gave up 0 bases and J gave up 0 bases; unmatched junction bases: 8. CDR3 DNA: TGCGCCAGCAGCTTGGTTAGACTAGCGGGAGCCACTAGCACAGATACGCAGTATTTT. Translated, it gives CASSLVRLAGATSTDTQYF.

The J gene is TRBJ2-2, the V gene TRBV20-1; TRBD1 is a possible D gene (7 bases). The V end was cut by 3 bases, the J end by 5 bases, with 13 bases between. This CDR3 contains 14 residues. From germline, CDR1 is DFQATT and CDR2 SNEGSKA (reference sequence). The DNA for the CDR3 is TGCAGTGCTAGTCAGGGGGGCGGGACCGGGGAGCTGTTTTTT. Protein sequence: CSASQGGGTGELFF.

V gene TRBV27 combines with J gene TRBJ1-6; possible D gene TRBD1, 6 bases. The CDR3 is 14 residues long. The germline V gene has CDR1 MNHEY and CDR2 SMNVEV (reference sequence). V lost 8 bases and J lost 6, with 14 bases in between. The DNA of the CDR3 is TGTGCCAGCCAACCCTACAGGGCTAATTCACCCCTCCACTTT. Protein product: CASQPYRANSPLHF.

CDR3 DNA: TGTGCCAGCAGTTACTCGGTCCGAGGTGGTAATTCACCCCTCCACTTT. Its protein is CASSYSVRGGNSPLHF. The rearrangement joins TRBV6-6 to TRBJ1-6; D unresolved. Deletions cut 0 bases from V and 6 bases from J, with 12 bases between. The CDR3 loop spans 16 amino acids. The germline gives CDR1 MNHNY, CDR2 SVGAGI (reference sequence).

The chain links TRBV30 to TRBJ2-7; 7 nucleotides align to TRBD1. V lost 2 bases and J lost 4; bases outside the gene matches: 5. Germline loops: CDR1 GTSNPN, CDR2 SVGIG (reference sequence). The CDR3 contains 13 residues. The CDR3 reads CAWSLAQGYEQYF. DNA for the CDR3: TGTGCCTGGAGTCTTGCACAGGGGTACGAGCAGTACTTC.

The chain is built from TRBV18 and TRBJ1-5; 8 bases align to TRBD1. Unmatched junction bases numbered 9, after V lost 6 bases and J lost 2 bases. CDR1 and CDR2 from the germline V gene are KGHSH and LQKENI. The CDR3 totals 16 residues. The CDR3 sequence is CASSGAGGNGNQPQHF. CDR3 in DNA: TGTGCCAGCTCTGGCGCAGGGGGCAATGGCAATCAGCCCCAGCATTTT.

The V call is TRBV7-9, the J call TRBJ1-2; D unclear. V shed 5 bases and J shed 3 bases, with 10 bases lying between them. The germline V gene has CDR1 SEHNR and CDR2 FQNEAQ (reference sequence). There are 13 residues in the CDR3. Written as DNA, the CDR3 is TGTGCCAGCAGCCCGGGTCCCCACTATGGCTACACCTTC. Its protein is CASSPGPHYGYTF. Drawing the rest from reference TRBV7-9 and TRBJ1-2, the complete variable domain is DTGVSQNPRHKITKRGQNVTFRCDPISEHNRLYWYRQTLGQGPEFLTYFQNEAQLEKSRLLSDRFSAERPKGSFSTLEIQRTEQGDSAMYLCASSPGPHYGYTFGSGTRLTVV.

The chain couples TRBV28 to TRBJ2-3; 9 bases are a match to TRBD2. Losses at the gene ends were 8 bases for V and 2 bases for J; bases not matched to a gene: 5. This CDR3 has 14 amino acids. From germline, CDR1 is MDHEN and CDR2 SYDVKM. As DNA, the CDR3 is TGTGCCAGCCAGCGGGAGGCCTCCACAGATACGCAGTATTTT. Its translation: CASQREASTDTQYF.

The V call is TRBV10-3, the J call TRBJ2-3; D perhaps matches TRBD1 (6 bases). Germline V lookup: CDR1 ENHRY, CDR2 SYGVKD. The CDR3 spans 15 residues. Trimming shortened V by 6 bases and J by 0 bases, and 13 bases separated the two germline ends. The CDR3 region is CAIRGDTISTDTQYF. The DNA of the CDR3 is TGTGCCATCAGGGGGGACACCATCAGCACAGATACGCAGTATTTT.

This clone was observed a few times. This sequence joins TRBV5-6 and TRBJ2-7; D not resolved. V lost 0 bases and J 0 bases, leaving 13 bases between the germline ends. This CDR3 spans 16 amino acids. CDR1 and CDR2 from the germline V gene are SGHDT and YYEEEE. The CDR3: CASSLVGRRSSYEQYF. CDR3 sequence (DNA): TGTGCCAGCAGCTTGGTGGGCAGGCGAAGCTCCTACGAGCAGTACTTC.

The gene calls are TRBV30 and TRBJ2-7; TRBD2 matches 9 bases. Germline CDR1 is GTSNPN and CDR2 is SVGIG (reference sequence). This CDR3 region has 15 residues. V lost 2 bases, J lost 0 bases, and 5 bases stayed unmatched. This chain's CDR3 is CAWSSRAGGSYEQYF. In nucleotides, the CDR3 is TGTGCCTGGAGTTCCCGAGCGGGAGGCTCCTACGAGCAGTACTTC. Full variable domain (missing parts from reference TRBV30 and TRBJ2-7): SQTIHQWPATLVQPVGSPLSLECTVEGTSNPNLYWYRQAAGRGLQLLFYSVGIGQISSEVPQNLSASRPQDRQFILSSKKLLLSDSGFYLCAWSSRAGGSYEQYFGPGTRLTVT.

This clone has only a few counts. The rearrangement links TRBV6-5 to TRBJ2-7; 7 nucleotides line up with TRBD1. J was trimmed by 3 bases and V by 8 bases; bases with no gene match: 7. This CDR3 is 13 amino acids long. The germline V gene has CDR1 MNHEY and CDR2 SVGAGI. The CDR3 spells CASDYRGGYEQYF. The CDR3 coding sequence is TGTGCCAGCGACTACAGGGGCGGCTACGAGCAGTACTTC.

The CDR3 region has the DNA TGTGCCAGCAGGCCTCGGACCCCGGACAGGCCAACGTACTATGGCTACACCTTC. Protein product: CASRPRTPDRPTYYGYTF. This chain uses TRBV28 with TRBJ1-2; TRBD1 matches at 7 bases. This CDR3 contains 18 residues. CDR1 and CDR2 from the germline V gene are MDHEN and SYDVKM. J lost 3 bases, V lost 6 bases, and 19 bases had no gene match.

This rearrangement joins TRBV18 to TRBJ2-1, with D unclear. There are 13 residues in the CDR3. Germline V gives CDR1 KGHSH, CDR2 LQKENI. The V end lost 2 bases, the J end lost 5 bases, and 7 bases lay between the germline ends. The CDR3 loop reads CASSPGLNNEQFF. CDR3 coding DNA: TGTGCCAGCTCACCAGGCCTCAACAATGAGCAGTTCTTC.

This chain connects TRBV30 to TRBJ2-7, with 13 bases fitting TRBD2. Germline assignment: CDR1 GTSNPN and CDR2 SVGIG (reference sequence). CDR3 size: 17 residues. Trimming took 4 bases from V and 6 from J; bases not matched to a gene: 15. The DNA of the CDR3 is TGTGCCTGGATTACTAGCGGGAGGGCCTCCGGCCCCACCGAGCAGTACTTC. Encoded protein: CAWITSGRASGPTEQYF.

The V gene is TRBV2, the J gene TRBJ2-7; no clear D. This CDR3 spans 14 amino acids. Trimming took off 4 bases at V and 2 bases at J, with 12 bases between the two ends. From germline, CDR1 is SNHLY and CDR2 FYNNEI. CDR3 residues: CASSVPNDPYEQYF. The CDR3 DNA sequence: TGTGCCAGCAGTGTACCTAATGATCCCTACGAGCAGTACTTC.

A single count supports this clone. In DNA, the CDR3 is TGTGCCAGCATGGGAACGAGACACCTTTCTGGCGGGAGATTGTTAGATACGCAGTATTTT. The encoded protein is CASMGTRHLSGGRLLDTQYF. The chain uses TRBV2 and TRBJ2-3; 7 bases line up with TRBD2. There are 20 residues in the CDR3. Germline loops: CDR1 SNHLY, CDR2 FYNNEI. J was trimmed by 5 bases and V by 7 bases; bases with no gene match: 27.

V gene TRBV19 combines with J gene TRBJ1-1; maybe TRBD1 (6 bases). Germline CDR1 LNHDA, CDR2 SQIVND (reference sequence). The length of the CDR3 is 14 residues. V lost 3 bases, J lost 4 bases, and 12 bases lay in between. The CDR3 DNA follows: TGTGCCAGTAGTATTCAGGGGAGACTCACTGAAGCTTTCTTT. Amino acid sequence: CASSIQGRLTEAFF.

The CDR3 DNA reads TGTGCCTGGAGTCCCACGGGGAACTATGGCTACACCTTC. Translated, it gives CAWSPTGNYGYTF. The chain carries TRBV30 and TRBJ1-2; D call uncertain. In germline, CDR1 is GTSNPN, CDR2 SVGIG (reference sequence). V was shortened by 2 bases and J by 2 bases, with 9 bases between the two germline ends. The CDR3 sequence is 13 residues long.

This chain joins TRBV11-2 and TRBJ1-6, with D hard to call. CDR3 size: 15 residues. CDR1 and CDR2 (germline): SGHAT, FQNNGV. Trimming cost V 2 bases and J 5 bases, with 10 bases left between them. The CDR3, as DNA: TGTGCCAGCAGCTTATCTGGCCGAAATAATTCACCCCTCCACTTT. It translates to CASSLSGRNNSPLHF.

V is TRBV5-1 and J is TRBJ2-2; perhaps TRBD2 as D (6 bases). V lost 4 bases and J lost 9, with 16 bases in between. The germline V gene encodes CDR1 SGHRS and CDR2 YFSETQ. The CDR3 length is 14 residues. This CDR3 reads CASSPALTSRELFF. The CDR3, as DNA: TGCGCCAGCAGCCCGGCCCTGACTAGTAGGGAGCTGTTTTTT.